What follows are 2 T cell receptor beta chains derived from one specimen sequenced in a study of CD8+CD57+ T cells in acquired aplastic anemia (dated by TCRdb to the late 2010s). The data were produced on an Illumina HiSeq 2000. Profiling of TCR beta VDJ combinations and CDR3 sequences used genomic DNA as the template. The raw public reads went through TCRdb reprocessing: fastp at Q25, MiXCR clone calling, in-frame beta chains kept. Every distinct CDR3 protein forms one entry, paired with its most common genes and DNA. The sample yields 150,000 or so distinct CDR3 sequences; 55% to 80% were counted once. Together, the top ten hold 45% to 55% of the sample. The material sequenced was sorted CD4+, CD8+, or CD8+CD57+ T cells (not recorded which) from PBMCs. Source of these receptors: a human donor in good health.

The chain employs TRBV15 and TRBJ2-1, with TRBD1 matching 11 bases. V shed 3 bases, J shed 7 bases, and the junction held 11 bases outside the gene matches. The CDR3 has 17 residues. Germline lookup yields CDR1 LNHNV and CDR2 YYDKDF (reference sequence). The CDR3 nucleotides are TGTGCCACCAGCAGCGCCAGGTCGGGACAGGGGGTGAATGAGCAGTTCTTC. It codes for CATSSARSGQGVNEQFF.

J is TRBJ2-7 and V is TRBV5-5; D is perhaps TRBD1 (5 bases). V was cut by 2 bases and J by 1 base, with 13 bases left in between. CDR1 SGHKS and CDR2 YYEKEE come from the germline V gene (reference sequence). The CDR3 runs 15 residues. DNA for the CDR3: TGTGCCAGCAGCTTAGGTGTCTCAGGGTCCTACGAGCAGTACTTC. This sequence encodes CASSLGVSGSYEQYF.